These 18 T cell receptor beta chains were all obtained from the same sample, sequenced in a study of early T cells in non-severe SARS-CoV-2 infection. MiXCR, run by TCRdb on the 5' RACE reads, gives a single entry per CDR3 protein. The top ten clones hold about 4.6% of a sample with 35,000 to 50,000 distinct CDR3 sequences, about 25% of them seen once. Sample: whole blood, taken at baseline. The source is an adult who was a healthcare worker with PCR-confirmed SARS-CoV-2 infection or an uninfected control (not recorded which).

The CDR3 bases are TGTGCCAGCAGCCAAGAGCTCTTGGACAGGACCACCGGGGAGCTGTTTTTT. Its translation is CASSQELLDRTTGELFF. The chain combines TRBV4-2 with TRBJ2-2, with TRBD1 identical over 7 bases. Germline CDR1 reads LGHNA; CDR2 reads YNFKEQ. V gave up 0 bases and J gave up 4 bases; unmatched junction bases: 8. This CDR3 is 17 amino acids long.

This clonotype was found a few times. This CDR3 reads CTSSQEDSVETQYF. CDR3 nucleotides: TGCACCAGCAGCCAAGAGGATAGCGTGGAGACCCAGTACTTC. This chain links TRBV1 with TRBJ2-5; the D call in the table, TRBD2, was not verified against the DNA. TRBV1 is a known pseudogene. This CDR3 contains 14 residues.

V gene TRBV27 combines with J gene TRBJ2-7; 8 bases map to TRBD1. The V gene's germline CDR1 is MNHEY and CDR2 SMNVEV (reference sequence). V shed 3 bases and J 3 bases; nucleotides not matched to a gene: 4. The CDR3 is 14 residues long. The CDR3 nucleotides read TGTGCCAGCAGTTTGACAGGGGAATTCTACGAGCAGTACTTC. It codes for CASSLTGEFYEQYF.

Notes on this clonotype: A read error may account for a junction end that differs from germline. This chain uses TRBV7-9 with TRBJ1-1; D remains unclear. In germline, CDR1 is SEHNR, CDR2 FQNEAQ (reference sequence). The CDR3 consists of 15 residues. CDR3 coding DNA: TGTACCAGCAGCTTAGCTGCCATCAAAAACACTGAAGCTTTCTTT. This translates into CTSSLAAIKNTEAFF.

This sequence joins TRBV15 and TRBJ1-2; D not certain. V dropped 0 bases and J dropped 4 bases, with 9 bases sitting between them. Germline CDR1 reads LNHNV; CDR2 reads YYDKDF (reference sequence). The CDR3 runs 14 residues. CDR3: CATSREVALYGYTF. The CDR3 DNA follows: TGTGCCACCAGCAGAGAGGTAGCGCTCTATGGCTACACCTTC. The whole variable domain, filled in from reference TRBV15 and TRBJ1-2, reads DAMVIQNPRYQVTQFGKPVTLSCSQTLNHNVMYWYQQKSSQAPKLLFHYYDKDFNNEADTPDNFQSRRPNTSFCFLDIRSPGLGDTAMYLCATSREVALYGYTFGSGTRLTVV.

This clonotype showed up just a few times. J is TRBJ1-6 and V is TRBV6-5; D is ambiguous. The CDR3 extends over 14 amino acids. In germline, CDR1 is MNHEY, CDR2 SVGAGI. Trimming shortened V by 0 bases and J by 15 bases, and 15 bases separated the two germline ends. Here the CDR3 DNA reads TGTGCCAGCAGTTACTCGAGAAGTATGGGAGGCCTCCACTTT. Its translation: CASSYSRSMGGLHF.

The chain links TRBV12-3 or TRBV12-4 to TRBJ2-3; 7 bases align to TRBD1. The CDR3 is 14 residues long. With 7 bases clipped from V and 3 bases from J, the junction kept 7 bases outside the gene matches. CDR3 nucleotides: TGTGCCAGCAATGACAGGGTGCGGACAGATACGCAGTATTTT. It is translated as CASNDRVRTDTQYF.

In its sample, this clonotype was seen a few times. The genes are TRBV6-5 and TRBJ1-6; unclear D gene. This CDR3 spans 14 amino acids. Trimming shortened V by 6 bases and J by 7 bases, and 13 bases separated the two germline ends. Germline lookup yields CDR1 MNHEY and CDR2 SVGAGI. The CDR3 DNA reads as TGTGCCAGCAGGAACGACGGCGAGAATTCACCCCTCCACTTT. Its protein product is CASRNDGENSPLHF.

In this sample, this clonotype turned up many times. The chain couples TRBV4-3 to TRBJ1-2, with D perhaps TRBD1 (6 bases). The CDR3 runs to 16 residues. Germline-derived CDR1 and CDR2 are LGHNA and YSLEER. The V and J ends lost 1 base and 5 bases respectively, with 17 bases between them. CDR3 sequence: CASSQAQGGRPYGYTF. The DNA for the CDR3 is TGCGCCAGCAGCCAAGCACAGGGAGGGAGGCCTTATGGCTACACCTTC.

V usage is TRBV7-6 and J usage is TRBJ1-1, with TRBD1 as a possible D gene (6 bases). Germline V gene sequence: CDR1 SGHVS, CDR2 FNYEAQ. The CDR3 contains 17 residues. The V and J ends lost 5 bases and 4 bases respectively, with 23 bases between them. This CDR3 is CASSPDSKGPQTTEAFF. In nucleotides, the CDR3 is TGTGCCAGCAGCCCGGACAGCAAGGGGCCCCAAACCACTGAAGCTTTCTTT.

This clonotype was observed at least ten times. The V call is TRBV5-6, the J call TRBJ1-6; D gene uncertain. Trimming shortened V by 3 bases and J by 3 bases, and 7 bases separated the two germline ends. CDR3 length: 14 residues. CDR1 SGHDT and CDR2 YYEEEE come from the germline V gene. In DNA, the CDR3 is TGTGCCAGCAGCTCGGACGTCTATAATTCACCCCTCCACTTT. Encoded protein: CASSSDVYNSPLHF.

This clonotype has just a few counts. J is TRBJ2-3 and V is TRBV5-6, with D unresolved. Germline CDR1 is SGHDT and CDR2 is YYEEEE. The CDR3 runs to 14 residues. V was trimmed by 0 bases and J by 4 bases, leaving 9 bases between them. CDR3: CASSLVSGSDTQYF. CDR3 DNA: TGTGCCAGCAGCTTGGTTTCTGGGTCAGATACGCAGTATTTT.

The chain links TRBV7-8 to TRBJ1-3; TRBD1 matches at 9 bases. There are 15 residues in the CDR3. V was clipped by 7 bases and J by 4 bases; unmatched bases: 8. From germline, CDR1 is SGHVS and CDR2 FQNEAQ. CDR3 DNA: TGTGCCAGCACCAGGGACAGGGTGGGAGGAAACACCATATATTTT. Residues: CASTRDRVGGNTIYF.

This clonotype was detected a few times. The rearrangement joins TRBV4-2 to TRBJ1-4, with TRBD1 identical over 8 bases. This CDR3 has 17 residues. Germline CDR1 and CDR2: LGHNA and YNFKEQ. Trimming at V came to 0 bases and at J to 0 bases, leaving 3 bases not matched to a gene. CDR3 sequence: CASSQEGTGATNEKLFF. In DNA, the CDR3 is TGTGCCAGCAGCCAAGAAGGGACAGGAGCAACTAATGAAAAACTGTTTTTT.

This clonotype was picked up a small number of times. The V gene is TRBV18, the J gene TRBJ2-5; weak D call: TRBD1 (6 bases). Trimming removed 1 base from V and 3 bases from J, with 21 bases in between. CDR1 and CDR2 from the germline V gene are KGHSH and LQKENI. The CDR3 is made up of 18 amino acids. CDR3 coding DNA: TGTGCCAGCTCACCACAAATCTTTCAGGGGATTCAGGAAGAGACCCAGTACTTC. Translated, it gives CASSPQIFQGIQEETQYF. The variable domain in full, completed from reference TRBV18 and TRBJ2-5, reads NAGVMQNPRHLVRRRGQEARLRCSPMKGHSHVYWYRQLPEEGLKFMVYLQKENIIDESGMPKERFSAEFPKEGPSILRIQQVVRGDSAAYFCASSPQIFQGIQEETQYFGPGTRLLVL.

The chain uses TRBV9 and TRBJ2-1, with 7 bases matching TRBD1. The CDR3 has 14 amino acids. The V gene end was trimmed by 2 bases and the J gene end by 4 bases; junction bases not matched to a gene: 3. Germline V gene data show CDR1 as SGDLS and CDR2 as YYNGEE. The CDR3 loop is CASSVGQRYNEQFF. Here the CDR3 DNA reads TGTGCCAGCAGCGTGGGACAGAGATACAATGAGCAGTTCTTC.

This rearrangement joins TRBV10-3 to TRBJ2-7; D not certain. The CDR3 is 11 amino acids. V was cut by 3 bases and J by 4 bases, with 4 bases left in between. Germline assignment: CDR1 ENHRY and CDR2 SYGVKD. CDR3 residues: CAISDRYEQYF. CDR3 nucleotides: TGTGCCATCAGTGACAGATACGAGCAGTACTTC.

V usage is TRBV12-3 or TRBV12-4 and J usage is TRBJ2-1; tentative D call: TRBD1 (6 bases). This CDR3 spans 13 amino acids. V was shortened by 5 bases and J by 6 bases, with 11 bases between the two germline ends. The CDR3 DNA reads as TGTGCCAGCAGTCGGACAGCCCTCAATGAGCAGTTCTTC. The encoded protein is CASSRTALNEQFF.